This T cell receptor (beta chain) was retrieved from a study of T-cell reconstitution after alpha-beta-depleted transplantation in children. A library of TCRbeta sequences, prepared with unique molecular identifiers, was generated. TCRdb independently ran MiXCR on the PCR reads; one entry per CDR3 protein. The sample includes about 540,000 distinct CDR3 sequences, approximately 16% of them seen just once. The V end was cut by 2 bases, the J end by 3 bases, with 14 bases between. The CDR3 has 15 residues. Germline CDR1 reads MNHEY; CDR2 reads SVGAGI. This rearrangement joins TRBV6-5 to TRBJ2-7; D could derive from TRBD1 or TRBD2 (5 bases each). The TCR originated in a human donor who donated a stem cell graft to a child with acute lymphoblastic leukemia. The sequenced sample was PBMCs from the stem cell graft donor, obtained from the stem cell graft. The DNA of the CDR3 is TGTGCCAGCAGTTACCCCCGGGACGGGGTCTACGAGCAGTACTTC. This translates into CASSYPRDGVYEQYF.